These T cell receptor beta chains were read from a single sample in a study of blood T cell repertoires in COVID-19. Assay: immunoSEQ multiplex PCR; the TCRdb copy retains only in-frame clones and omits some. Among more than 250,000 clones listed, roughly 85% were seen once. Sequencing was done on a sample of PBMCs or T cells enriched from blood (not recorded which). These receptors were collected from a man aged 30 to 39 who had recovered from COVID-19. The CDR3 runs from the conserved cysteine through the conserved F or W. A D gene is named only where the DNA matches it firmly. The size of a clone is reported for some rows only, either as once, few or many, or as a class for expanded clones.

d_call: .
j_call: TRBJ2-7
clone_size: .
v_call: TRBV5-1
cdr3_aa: CASSSYGDLGTPYEQYF
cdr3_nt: TGCGCCAGCAGCAGCTATGGGGATTTAGGGACTCCCTACGAGCAGTACTTC

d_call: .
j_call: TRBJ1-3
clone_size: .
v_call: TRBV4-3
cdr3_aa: CASSQDSRGSGNTIYF
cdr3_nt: TGCGCCAGCAGCCAAGATTCCCGGGGCTCTGGAAACACCATATATTTT

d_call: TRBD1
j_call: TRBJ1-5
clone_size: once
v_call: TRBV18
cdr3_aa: CASSPGQGTHQPQHF
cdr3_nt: TGTGCCAGCTCACCGGGACAGGGGACTCATCAGCCCCAGCATTTT

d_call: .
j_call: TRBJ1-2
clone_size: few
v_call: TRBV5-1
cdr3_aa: CASSLGQGRDYGYTF
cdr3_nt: TGCGCCAGCAGCTTGGGTCAGGGTCGTGACTATGGCTACACCTTC

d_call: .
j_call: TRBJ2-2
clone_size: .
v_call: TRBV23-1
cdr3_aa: CARSPGPGDGELFF
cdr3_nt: TGCGCCAGAAGTCCCGGGCCGGGGGACGGGGAGCTGTTTTTT

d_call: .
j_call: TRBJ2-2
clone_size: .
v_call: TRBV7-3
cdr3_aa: CASSLGGTGELFF
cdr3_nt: TGTGCCAGCAGCTTGGGGGGCACCGGGGAGCTGTTTTTT

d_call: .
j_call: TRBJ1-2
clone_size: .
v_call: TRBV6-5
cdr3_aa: CASSYWAKGSNYGYTF
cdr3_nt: TGTGCCAGCAGTTATTGGGCTAAAGGTTCTAACTATGGCTACACCTTC

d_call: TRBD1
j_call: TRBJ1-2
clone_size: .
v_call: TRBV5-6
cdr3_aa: CASSPDRTGYNYGYTF
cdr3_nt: TGTGCCAGCAGCCCGGACAGGACAGGGTACAACTATGGCTACACCTTC

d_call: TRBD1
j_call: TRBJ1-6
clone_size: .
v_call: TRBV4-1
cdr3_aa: CASSQASLPGQVISPLHF
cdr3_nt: TGCGCCAGCAGCCAAGCCTCGTTACCGGGACAGGTGATTTCACCCCTCCACTTT

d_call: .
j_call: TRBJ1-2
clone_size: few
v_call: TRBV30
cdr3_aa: CAWRSAGTYGYTF
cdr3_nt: TGTGCCTGGAGGTCGGCAGGAACATATGGCTACACCTTC

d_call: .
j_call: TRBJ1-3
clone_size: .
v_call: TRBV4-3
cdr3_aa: CASSQVSESSGNTIYF
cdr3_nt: TGCGCCAGCAGCCAAGTGTCGGAGAGCTCTGGAAACACCATATATTTT

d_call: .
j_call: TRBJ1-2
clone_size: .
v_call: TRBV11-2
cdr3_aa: CASSLANGYTF
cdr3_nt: TGTGCCAGCAGCTTAGCCAATGGCTACACCTTC

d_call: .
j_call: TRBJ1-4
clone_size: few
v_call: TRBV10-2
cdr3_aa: CASRRWDTDNEKLFF
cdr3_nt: TGCGCCAGCAGAAGATGGGACACAGATAATGAAAAACTGTTTTTT

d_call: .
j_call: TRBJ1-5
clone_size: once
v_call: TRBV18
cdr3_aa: CASSPGRGGNQPQHF
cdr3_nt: TGTGCCAGCTCACCTGGTCGGGGTGGCAATCAGCCCCAGCATTTT

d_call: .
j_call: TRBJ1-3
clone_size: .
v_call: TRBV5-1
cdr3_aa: CASSFQASGNTIYF
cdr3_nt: TGCGCCAGCAGCTTCCAGGCCTCTGGAAACACCATATATTTT

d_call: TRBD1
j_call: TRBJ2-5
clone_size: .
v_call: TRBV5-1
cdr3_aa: CASRPGQLGRPQYF
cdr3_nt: TGCGCCAGCAGACCGGGACAGCTGGGGAGACCCCAGTACTTC

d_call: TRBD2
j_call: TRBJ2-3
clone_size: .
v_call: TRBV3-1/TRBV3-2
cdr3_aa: CASSQAWRGGTDTQYF
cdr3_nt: TGTGCCAGCAGCCAAGCCTGGCGGGGGGGCACAGATACGCAGTATTTT